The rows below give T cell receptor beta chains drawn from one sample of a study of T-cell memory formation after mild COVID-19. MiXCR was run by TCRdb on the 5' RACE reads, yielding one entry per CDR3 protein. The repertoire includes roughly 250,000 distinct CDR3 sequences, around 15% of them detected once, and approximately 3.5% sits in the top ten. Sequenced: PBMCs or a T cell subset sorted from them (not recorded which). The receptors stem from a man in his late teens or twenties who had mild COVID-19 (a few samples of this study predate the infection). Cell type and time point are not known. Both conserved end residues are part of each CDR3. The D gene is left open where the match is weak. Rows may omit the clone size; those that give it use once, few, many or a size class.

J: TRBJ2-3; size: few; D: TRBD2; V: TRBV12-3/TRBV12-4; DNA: TGTGCCAGCAGTTTGAGGTCCCTGCTAGCGGGGGCCCGCACAGATACGCAGTATTTT; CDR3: CASSLRSLLAGARTDTQYF
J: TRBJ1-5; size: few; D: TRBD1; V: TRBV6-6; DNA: TGTGCCAGCAGTTACCGTGACAGGGTATCGGCCCAGCATTTT; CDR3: CASSYRDRVSAQHF
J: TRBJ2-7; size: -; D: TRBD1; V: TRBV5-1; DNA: TGCGCCAGCAGCTCAGGACAGGGCTCCTACGAGCAGTACTTC; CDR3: CASSSGQGSYEQYF
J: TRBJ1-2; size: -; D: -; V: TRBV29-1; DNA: TGCAGCGTTTCGGCAGTCATTAACTATGGCTACACCTTC; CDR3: CSVSAVINYGYTF
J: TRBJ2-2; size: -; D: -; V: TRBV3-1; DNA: TGTGCCAGCAGTCTTCAGGGGGGGAGTGAGCTGTTTTTT; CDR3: CASSLQGGSELFF
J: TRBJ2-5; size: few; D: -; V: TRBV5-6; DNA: TGTGCCAGCAGCTTGGTTACGACCCAGTACTTC; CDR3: CASSLVTTQYF
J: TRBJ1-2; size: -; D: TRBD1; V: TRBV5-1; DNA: TGCGCCAGCAGCGGAGGGACAGACAGCCTTGACACCTTC; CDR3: CASSGGTDSLDTF
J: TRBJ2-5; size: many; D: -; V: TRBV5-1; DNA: TGCGCCAGCAGCTGGCAAGAGACCCAGTACTTC; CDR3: CASSWQETQYF
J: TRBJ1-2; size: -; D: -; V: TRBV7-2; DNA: TGTGCCAGCAGCACCCGGGACGGCGGCATCTATGGCTACACCTTC; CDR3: CASSTRDGGIYGYTF
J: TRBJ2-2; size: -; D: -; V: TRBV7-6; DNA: TGTGCCAGCAGCTTAACGTCGAACACCGGGGAGCTGTTTTTT; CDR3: CASSLTSNTGELFF
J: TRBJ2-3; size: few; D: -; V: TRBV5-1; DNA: TGCGCCAGCAGCTTGGTAGTTACGGGGCTAAGCACAGATACGCAGTATTTT; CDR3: CASSLVVTGLSTDTQYF
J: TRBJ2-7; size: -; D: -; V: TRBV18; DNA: TGTGCCAGCTCAGCCGCCCTCGAGCAGTACTTC; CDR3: CASSAALEQYF
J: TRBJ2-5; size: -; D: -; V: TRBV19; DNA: TGTGCCAGTAGTGAGCGGCCTCGTCAGGGGACCCAGTACTTC; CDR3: CASSERPRQGTQYF
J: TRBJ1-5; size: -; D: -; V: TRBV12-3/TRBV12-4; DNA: TGTGCCAGCAGTTTCGGGGAGGGCAATCAGCCCCAGCATTTT; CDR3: CASSFGEGNQPQHF
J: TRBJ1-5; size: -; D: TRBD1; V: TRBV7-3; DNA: TGTGCCAGCAGCATACTCGTCCGGGACAGGGGTTTTCAGCCCCAGCATTTT; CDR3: CASSILVRDRGFQPQHF
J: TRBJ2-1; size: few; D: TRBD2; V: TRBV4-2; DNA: TGTGCCAGCAGCCAGATCGAGGGAGGGACCTACAATGAGCAGTTCTTC; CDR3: CASSQIEGGTYNEQFF
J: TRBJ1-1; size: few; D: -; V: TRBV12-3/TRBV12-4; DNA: TGTGCCAGCAGCTTCTCGGGTGACGCTGAAGCTTTCTTT; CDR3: CASSFSGDAEAFF
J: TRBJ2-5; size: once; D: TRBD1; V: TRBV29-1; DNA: TGCAGCGCTGACCTCAGCGACAGGGGTTTTGGAGAGACCCAGTACTTC; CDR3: CSADLSDRGFGETQYF
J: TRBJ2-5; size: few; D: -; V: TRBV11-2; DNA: TGTGCCAGCAGCTTAGGAGACCGGGAGACCCAGTACTTC; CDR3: CASSLGDRETQYF
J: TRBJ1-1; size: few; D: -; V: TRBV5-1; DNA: TGCGCCAGCACCCCAGGTATAGGGGGTGAAGCTTTCTTT; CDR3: CASTPGIGGEAFF
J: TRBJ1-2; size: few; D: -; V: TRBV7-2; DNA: TGTGCCAGCTATAACAGAGAATATGGCTACACCTTC; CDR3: CASYNREYGYTF
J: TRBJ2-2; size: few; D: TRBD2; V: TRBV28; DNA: TGTGCCAGCAGTCCAGCGGGGGGGCAAGCCGGGGAGCTGTTTTTT; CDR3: CASSPAGGQAGELFF
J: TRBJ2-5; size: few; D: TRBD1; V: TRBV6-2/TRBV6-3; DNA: TGTGCCAGCAGTTACTCTACAGGGGACCAAGAGACCCAGTACTTC; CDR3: CASSYSTGDQETQYF
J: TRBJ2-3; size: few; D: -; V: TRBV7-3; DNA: TGTGCCAGCAGCTTAGCGGGATTCAGCACAGATACGCAGTATTTT; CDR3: CASSLAGFSTDTQYF
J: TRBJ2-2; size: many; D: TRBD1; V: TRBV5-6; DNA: TGTGCCAGCAGCATGACGGGACAGATCACCGGGGAGCTGTTTTTT; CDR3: CASSMTGQITGELFF
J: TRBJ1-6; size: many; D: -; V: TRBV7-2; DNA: TGTGCCAGCAGAGCGCAAGGGTCACCCCTCCACTTT; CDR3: CASRAQGSPLHF
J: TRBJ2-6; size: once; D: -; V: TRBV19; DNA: TGTGCCAGCCAGTTACGGCCTACCGTCTCTGGGGCCAACGTCCTGACTTTC; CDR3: CASQLRPTVSGANVLTF
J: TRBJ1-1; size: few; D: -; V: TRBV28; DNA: TGTGCCAGTGGGGAGGGTATTGAAGCTTTCTTT; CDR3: CASGEGIEAFF
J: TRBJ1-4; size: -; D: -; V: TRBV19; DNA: TGTGCCAGCTCCCGGGTAACTAATGAAAAACTGTTTTTT; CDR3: CASSRVTNEKLFF
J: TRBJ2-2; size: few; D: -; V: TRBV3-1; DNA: TGTGCCAGCAGCCACGATACCGGGGAGCTGTTTTTT; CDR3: CASSHDTGELFF
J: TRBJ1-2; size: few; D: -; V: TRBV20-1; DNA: TGCAGTGGAACAGGGACGTATGGCTACACCTTC; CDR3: CSGTGTYGYTF
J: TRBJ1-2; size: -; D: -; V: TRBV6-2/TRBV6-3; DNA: TGTGCCAGCAGTTATGGGGGGCAAGGAATCTATGGCTACACCTTC; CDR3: CASSYGGQGIYGYTF
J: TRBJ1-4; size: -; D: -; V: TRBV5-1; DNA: TGCGCCAGCAGCTTTGGCAGCCCCGTGGAAAAACTGTTTTTT; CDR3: CASSFGSPVEKLFF
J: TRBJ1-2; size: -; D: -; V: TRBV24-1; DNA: TGTGCCACCAGTGCCACCTTGGGGGCCGAGAGGCTCAACTATGGCTACACCTTC; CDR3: CATSATLGAERLNYGYTF
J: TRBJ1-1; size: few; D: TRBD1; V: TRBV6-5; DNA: TGTGCCAGCAGTTCGACAGGGGCTGAAGCTTTCTTT; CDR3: CASSSTGAEAFF
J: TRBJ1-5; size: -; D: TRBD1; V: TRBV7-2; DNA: TGTGCCAGCACCAAGGGACAGGGGGCCAGTCAGCCCCAGCATTTT; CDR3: CASTKGQGASQPQHF
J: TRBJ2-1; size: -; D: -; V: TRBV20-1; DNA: TGCAGTGTTAAAACAGGTACCAGCTCCTACAATGAGCAGTTCTTC; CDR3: CSVKTGTSSYNEQFF
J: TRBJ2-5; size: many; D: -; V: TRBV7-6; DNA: TGTGCCAGCAGCTTACAGGGAGAGACCCAGTACTTC; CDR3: CASSLQGETQYF
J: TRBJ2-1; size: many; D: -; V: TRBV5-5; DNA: TGTGCCAGCAGCTTTCACAATGAGCAGTTCTTC; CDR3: CASSFHNEQFF
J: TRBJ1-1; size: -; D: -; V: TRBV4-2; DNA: TGTGCCAGCAGCCAAGACGGGGGTAGAGGGGGGAACACTGAAGCTTTCTTT; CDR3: CASSQDGGRGGNTEAFF
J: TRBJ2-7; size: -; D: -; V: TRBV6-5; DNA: TGTGCCAGCAGTTTCGGGACCGTGGGCTCCTACGAGCAGTACTTC; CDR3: CASSFGTVGSYEQYF
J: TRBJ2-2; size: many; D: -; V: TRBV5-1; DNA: TGCGCCAGCAGCCATGGGACGACTACGGCCGGGGAGCTGTTTTTT; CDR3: CASSHGTTTAGELFF
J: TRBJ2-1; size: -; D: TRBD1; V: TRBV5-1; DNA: TGCGCCAGCAGCCCTAGACAGGGGGGTAGTGAGCAGTTCTTC; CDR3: CASSPRQGGSEQFF
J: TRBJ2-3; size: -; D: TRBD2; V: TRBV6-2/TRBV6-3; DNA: TGTGCCAGCAGCGGACTAGCGGGGGGCCGGGGCACAGATACGCAGTATTTT; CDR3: CASSGLAGGRGTDTQYF
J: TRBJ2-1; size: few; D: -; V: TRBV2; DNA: TGTGCCAGCAGTGTGAACAATGAGCAGTTCTTC; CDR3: CASSVNNEQFF
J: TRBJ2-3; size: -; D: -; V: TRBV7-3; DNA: TGTGCCAGCAGCCCCGTGGGCACCGGCACAGATACGCAGTATTTT; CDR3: CASSPVGTGTDTQYF
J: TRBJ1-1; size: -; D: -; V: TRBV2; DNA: TGTGCCAGCAGTGAGGCACGGTCCTTGCCTGAAGCTTTCTTT; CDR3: CASSEARSLPEAFF
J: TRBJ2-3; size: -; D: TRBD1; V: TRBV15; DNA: TGTGCCACCAGCAGAGTGGACAGGGCGGCAGATACGCAGTATTTT; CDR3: CATSRVDRAADTQYF